The 16 T cell receptor beta chains below come from one sample, sequenced in a study of blood T cell repertoires in COVID-19. Profiled with immunoSEQ multiplex PCR; TCRdb holds only in-frame clones, not every one. The profile shows about 83,000 clones, around 90% of them singletons. The sequenced material came from peripheral blood. Receptors were obtained from a woman older than 75 with active or convalescent COVID-19.

This chain joins TRBV27 and TRBJ1-1; D remains unclear. The V and J ends lost 3 bases and 1 base respectively, with 6 bases between them. The V gene's germline CDR1 is MNHEY and CDR2 SMNVEV (reference sequence). CDR3 length: 13 residues. CDR3 amino acids: CASSFSQNTEAFF. CDR3 nucleotides: TGTGCCAGCAGTTTTAGCCAGAACACTGAAGCTTTCTTT.

The chain employs TRBV24-1 and TRBJ1-5; TRBD1 matches at 7 bases. V trimming: 7 bases; J trimming: 5 bases; junction bases outside the gene matches: 10. The germline gives CDR1 KGHDR, CDR2 SFDVKD. The CDR3 length is 15 residues. In DNA, the CDR3 is TGTGCCACCAGATCGGGACAGCAGGGGTATCAGCCCCAGCATTTT. As protein: CATRSGQQGYQPQHF.

CDR3 in amino acids: CASSLASAGDGELFF. The CDR3 coding sequence is TGTGCCAGCAGTTTAGCTAGTGCGGGGGACGGGGAGCTGTTTTTT. The chain joins TRBV28 to TRBJ2-2, with 7 bases identical to TRBD2. The length of the CDR3 is 15 residues. The V gene's germline CDR1 is MDHEN and CDR2 SYDVKM. Trimming removed 2 bases from V and 7 bases from J; junction bases left unmatched: 7.

This clone has just one count. This chain uses TRBV12-3 or TRBV12-4 with TRBJ2-7, with TRBD1 matching over 7 bases. The CDR3 is made up of 13 amino acids. Losses at the gene ends were 6 bases for V and 3 bases for J; bases not matched to a gene: 5. In nucleotides, the CDR3 is TGTGCCAGCAGCCGGGACAGCGTCTACGAGCAGTACTTC. Its translation is CASSRDSVYEQYF.

V gene TRBV6-2 or TRBV6-3 combines with J gene TRBJ2-5, with no clear D. Germline V gene data show CDR1 as MNHEY and CDR2 as SVGEGT. V lost 6 bases, J lost 4 bases, and 9 bases lay in between. This CDR3 region has 12 residues. The CDR3 loop is CASSKRRETQYF. The CDR3 region has the DNA TGTGCCAGCAGCAAACGCAGAGAGACCCAGTACTTC.

This clone occurred a few times. V usage is TRBV7-9 and J usage is TRBJ1-2; a weak D match, TRBD1 (6 bases). Trimming stripped 3 bases from V and 5 bases from J, with 10 bases between. Germline V lookup: CDR1 SEHNR, CDR2 FQNEAQ (reference sequence). The CDR3 is 13 residues long. For the CDR3, the DNA is TGTGCCAGCAGCTTGGAGGACAGATATGGCTACACCTTC. Residues: CASSLEDRYGYTF.

The chain couples TRBV28 to TRBJ1-4, with no clear D. CDR3 length equals 16 residues. Germline V CDR1 and CDR2: MDHEN, SYDVKM. V was trimmed by 2 bases and J by 8 bases, leaving 18 bases between them. The CDR3 is CASSLRAFRGHEKLFF. The CDR3 DNA follows: TGTGCCAGCAGTTTACGGGCCTTCAGAGGGCACGAAAAACTGTTTTTT.

The chain combines TRBV2 with TRBJ1-2; D uncertain. Germline V lookup: CDR1 SNHLY, CDR2 FYNNEI. V was pared by 11 bases and J by 7 bases, with 5 bases between. CDR3 size: 8 residues. CDR3 bases: TGTGCCGGAGGTGGCTACACCTTC. Residues: CAGGGYTF.

The rearrangement links TRBV5-1 to TRBJ1-1, with 8 bases fitting TRBD1. V trimming: 4 bases; J trimming: 1 base; junction bases outside the gene matches: 9. The CDR3 has 16 amino acids. Per germline, CDR1 SGHRS and CDR2 YFSETQ. The CDR3 DNA reads TGCGCCAGCAGCCCGGATCAGGGGGCAGGGAACACTGAAGCTTTCTTT. Its translation is CASSPDQGAGNTEAFF.

This clone was observed once. It differs at one base from a far larger clone, so likely a read error. This sample includes further DNA sequences coding for the same CDR3. The chain employs TRBV29-1 and TRBJ2-2; weak D call: TRBD2 (6 bases). Germline CDR1 reads SQVTM; CDR2 reads ANQGSEA. Trimming removed 2 bases at V and 4 bases at J, with 17 bases between. The CDR3 has 16 amino acids. The CDR3 DNA sequence: TGCAGCGTTGAATCTGGGACTGGGGTGGGCACCGGGGAGCTGTTTTTT. Its translation: CSVESGTGVGTGELFF.

The chain uses TRBV5-5 and TRBJ1-1, with a possible D match to TRBD1 (6 bases). From germline, CDR1 is SGHKS and CDR2 YYEKEE (reference sequence). V was trimmed by 4 bases and J by 6 bases, leaving 13 bases between them. The CDR3 has 13 amino acids. CDR3 sequence reads: CASSPPQGPEAFF. Written as DNA, the CDR3 is TGTGCCAGCAGCCCTCCACAGGGACCTGAAGCTTTCTTT.

The V call is TRBV3-1 (or the pseudogene TRBV3-2), the J call TRBJ2-7; a possible D gene is TRBD2 (6 bases). The V gene's germline CDR1 is LGHDT and CDR2 YNNKEL (reference sequence). V was shortened by 1 base and J by 2 bases, with 12 bases between the two germline ends. There are 15 residues in the CDR3. CDR3 sequence reads: CASSQGGGFTYEQYF. CDR3 nucleotides: TGTGCCAGCAGCCAAGGTGGGGGGTTTACCTACGAGCAGTACTTC.

This chain uses TRBV4-2 with TRBJ1-4; D is undetermined. The V and J ends lost 1 base and 10 bases respectively, with 16 bases between them. Germline-derived CDR1 and CDR2 are LGHNA and YNFKEQ. The length of the CDR3 is 15 residues. CDR3 nucleotide sequence: TGTGCCAGCAGCCAAGCGGTCGGTGCTTCAGGAAAACTGTTTTTT. This codes for CASSQAVGASGKLFF.

The rearrangement joins TRBV24-1 to TRBJ1-1, with D unresolved. V lost 12 bases to trimming and J lost 0 bases, with 7 bases between them. The V gene's germline CDR1 is KGHDR and CDR2 SFDVKD. This CDR3 comprises 11 residues. The CDR3 DNA sequence: TGTGCCGCACATATGAACACTGAAGCTTTCTTT. It encodes CAAHMNTEAFF.

V usage is TRBV6-5 and J usage is TRBJ1-3; D call uncertain. Germline lookup yields CDR1 MNHEY and CDR2 SVGAGI. V was clipped by 3 bases and J by 4 bases, with 10 bases between them. The CDR3 extends over 14 amino acids. CDR3 loop: CASSYSVSGNTIYF. For the CDR3, the DNA is TGTGCCAGCAGTTATTCCGTTTCGGGAAACACCATATATTTT.

This chain connects TRBV5-1 to TRBJ1-6; possibly TRBD1 for D (5 bases). The V end lost 0 bases, the J end lost 0 bases, and 16 bases lay between the germline ends. Per the germline V gene, CDR1 is SGHRS and CDR2 is YFSETQ. The CDR3 is 19 amino acids. The CDR3 spells CASSLGRDGSPSYNSPLHF. Written as DNA, the CDR3 is TGCGCCAGCAGCTTGGGTAGGGACGGGAGCCCCTCCTATAATTCACCCCTCCACTTT.